These T cell receptor beta chains were read from a single sample in a study of blood T cells in healthy people across ages. TCRdb called the 5' RACE reads again in MiXCR, with one record for every CDR3 protein. This sample has more than 900,000 distinct CDR3 sequences; just under 30% occur once, and the top ten carry roughly 10%. These data are also associated with another study on T cells of mothers and their children.

Sequencing was performed on blood. The receptors shown here come from a woman between 40 and 50 years old in good health. CDR3s leave out the opening cysteine and the closing phenylalanine or tryptophan. Fields, in order: clone size, V gene, CDR3 protein. Clone size appears in some rows only: once, few, many, or a class for an expanded clone.

abundance: many
v_gene: TRBV20-1
CDR3aa: SAITGPRSPLH

abundance: many
v_gene: TRBV7-6
CDR3aa: ASSLPWGTQETQY

abundance: .
v_gene: TRBV3-1
CDR3aa: ATSPGTGRYNGQF

abundance: .
v_gene: TRBV19
CDR3aa: ASSIDLASNQPQH

abundance: few
v_gene: TRBV12-3/TRBV12-4
CDR3aa: ASRQGSRNSPLH

abundance: .
v_gene: TRBV5-1
CDR3aa: ASSFGGGRIYEQY

abundance: .
v_gene: TRBV5-1
CDR3aa: ASSVAGGVYEQY

abundance: few
v_gene: TRBV7-2
CDR3aa: ASSLQGNHEQY

abundance: few
v_gene: TRBV21-1
CDR3aa: ASSKARDSREYEQY

abundance: .
v_gene: TRBV18
CDR3aa: ASSPFRGSYEQY

abundance: many
v_gene: TRBV5-1
CDR3aa: ASSQVSGSTDTQY

abundance: few
v_gene: TRBV9
CDR3aa: ASSRMGGYT

abundance: .
v_gene: TRBV27
CDR3aa: ASSGVVQGVPGTEAF

abundance: many
v_gene: TRBV29-1
CDR3aa: SVAGLAFTRDQETQY

abundance: many
v_gene: TRBV5-1
CDR3aa: ASSSALAGAAVLETQY

abundance: .
v_gene: TRBV12-3/TRBV12-4
CDR3aa: VSSFPGQGLTEQF

abundance: once
v_gene: TRBV28
CDR3aa: ASSRNFATNEKLF

abundance: medium-sized
v_gene: TRBV6-4
CDR3aa: ASSDSQGADTQY

abundance: many
v_gene: TRBV27
CDR3aa: ASSKRGGLFEQY

abundance: .
v_gene: TRBV20-1
CDR3aa: SARDLGLAVTDTQY

abundance: .
v_gene: TRBV29-1
CDR3aa: SVTGGEETQY

abundance: many
v_gene: TRBV6-2/TRBV6-3
CDR3aa: ASSEGVSSYEQY

abundance: .
v_gene: TRBV6-2/TRBV6-3
CDR3aa: ASSLAGARGGQF

abundance: .
v_gene: TRBV5-1
CDR3aa: ASSSWEAASTDTQY

abundance: many
v_gene: TRBV29-1
CDR3aa: SGAQGLNYEQY

abundance: .
v_gene: TRBV18
CDR3aa: ASSPREEQF

abundance: .
v_gene: TRBV20-1
CDR3aa: SAGTGNGYT

abundance: once
v_gene: TRBV7-8
CDR3aa: ASSLTDGETQY

abundance: few
v_gene: TRBV7-2
CDR3aa: ASSIRDRDRGPLH

abundance: few
v_gene: TRBV4-1
CDR3aa: ASSQDGHRDQPQH

abundance: .
v_gene: TRBV2
CDR3aa: ASSELRSGRSNQPQH

abundance: .
v_gene: TRBV3-1
CDR3aa: ASSHLHGAGLNYGYT

abundance: few
v_gene: TRBV7-3
CDR3aa: ASSLSGTGGTYQPQH

abundance: few
v_gene: TRBV29-1
CDR3aa: SVEDNRGYGYT

abundance: .
v_gene: TRBV7-3
CDR3aa: ASSSQGAGTNTEAF

abundance: few
v_gene: TRBV20-1
CDR3aa: SARDFASAQETQY

abundance: many
v_gene: TRBV5-1
CDR3aa: ASSVETSGANEQF

abundance: .
v_gene: TRBV27
CDR3aa: ASSLQTEPSYEQY

abundance: .
v_gene: TRBV5-1
CDR3aa: ASRRQEGTYEQY

abundance: few
v_gene: TRBV3-1
CDR3aa: ASSQGGSRLGGNEQF

abundance: .
v_gene: TRBV11-2
CDR3aa: ASSLARGSGTEAF

abundance: .
v_gene: TRBV4-1
CDR3aa: ASSQEGMGVNQPQH

abundance: few
v_gene: TRBV5-1
CDR3aa: ASSLEGGNGNTIY

abundance: .
v_gene: TRBV5-1
CDR3aa: ASSLNDGYEQY

abundance: few
v_gene: TRBV2
CDR3aa: ASSEARTTEAF

abundance: .
v_gene: TRBV3-1
CDR3aa: ASSHRGWENEKRF

abundance: few
v_gene: TRBV6-2/TRBV6-3
CDR3aa: ASSGTGGLGTYNEPF